This T cell receptor (beta chain) was recovered during a study of cytomegalovirus exposure and HLA in healthy donors (dated by TCRdb to about 2017). Some background on the complete study: In an earlier analysis of fewer than 750 of the donors, 250 to 350 Gb of sequence data and 100 million or so unique TCR beta sequences from 150 million to 200 million T cells were reported. An early release covering about 600 HLA-typed donors comprised about 300 gigabases of sequencing data and roughly 86 million unique TCR sequences. Of the roughly 410 genotyped donors, 65% to 90% were placed in the genetic ancestry cluster associated with self-reported Caucasian donors. The study was designed to test whether signatures of past pathogen exposure could be identified by cataloging public T cell receptors. The T cell repertoires of under 750 subjects were profiled by immunosequencing and related to cytomegalovirus serostatus. A separate validation cohort of 100 to 150 different subjects was used in addition to the approximately 610-subject first cohort. High-throughput TCR immunosequencing, statistical association of individual TCRs with disease status, and machine learning were combined to predict cytomegalovirus infection status. To study patterns of TCR occurrence, a later analysis re-analyzed previously published TCR beta repertoires from 600 to 750 donors and added high-resolution HLA genotyping. Rather than using new phenotypic data, the later analysis identified candidate immune exposures from TCR beta sequences and from how often those sequences occurred across donors. An earlier analysis of some 500 of the donors used high-throughput TCR beta sequencing to judge whether each TCR beta V gene segment behaved as functional or pseudogenic. Alongside the repertoire data, information on donor age, sex, ethnicity and CMV serostatus was compiled. A later genetic analysis took genome-wide SNP genotypes for about three fifths of the 666 donors and used that subset as a discovery cohort. All discovery cohort repertoires had been generated using a single sequencing platform. HLA typing covered class I and class II loci at four-digit resolution. The number of donors typed differed by locus, with 629-630 for A, B, C, DRB1 and DQB1, approximately 500 for DQA1, approximately 580 for DPA1, and 400 to 490 for DPB1. Because of strong linkage in the cohort, five DR-DQ haplotypes were treated as single units for association and clustering. Among 300 to 450 genotyped donors of the cohort, an average of around 240,000 unique TCR beta nucleotide sequences were sequenced per donor, 15% to 20% of them non-productive.

Unmatched junction bases come to 16, with V trimmed by 4 bases and J by 11 bases. The CDR3 numbers 16 residues from cysteine through phenylalanine. The entry retains the CDR3 DNA only, 48 bases that are in frame from base 1. The germline V gene (reference sequence) sets CDR1 to SGHNT and CDR2 to YYREEE. Study-level results and caveats: An earlier analysis of around 540 of the donors showed that most TCR beta V segments appeared in productive rearrangements either about 90% or about 30% of the time, which broadly matched IMGT annotations. An association between a missense DCLRE1C variant and V-gene and J-gene trimming of TCR beta chains was found in a later genetic analysis and replicated in an independent cohort. In a later analysis, the rate of TCR association differed among HLA loci, with DRB1 alleles having the most associated TCRs and HLA-C alleles having the fewest. Because counts were too low, roughly 17 rarely observed V segments, including chromosome 9 orphons, were left out of the earlier analysis of some 640 of the donors. This cohort had only TCR beta chains sequenced, and the lack of alpha or paired-chain data limited which features could be detected. According to a later genetic analysis, donors in an Asian-associated ancestry cluster had fewer N-insertions in productive TCRs than the approximately 650-donor mean. Most CMV-associated TCR beta chains appeared to be HLA-restricted in a later analysis, and the HLA associations seemed to be driven largely by CMV exposure. Because some donors lacked HLA typing at each locus, the association tests relied only on the typed subset. In both the original and validation cohorts, the classifier was reported to diagnose cytomegalovirus status with high specificity and sensitivity. Most TCR sequences were seen in very few donors, while some public TCRs were found in many individuals. Compared with equally common non-associated chains, HLA-associated TCR beta chains in a later analysis were more clonally expanded and had lower generation probabilities. In vitro tests confirmed that a few of the cytomegalovirus-associated TCR beta chains recognize cytomegalovirus antigens. Presence/absence analyses assumed roughly uniform sequencing depth across donors, an assumption that may not hold. Strong co-occurrence of HLA alleles, especially DR and DQ, made assigning TCR associations to individual alleles difficult. A later analysis associated 15,000 to 20,000 TCR beta sequences with specific HLA alleles at a false discovery rate of 0.05. A further reported finding was that TCR beta sequences accurately predicted the HLA-A and HLA-B alleles for most subjects in the first cohort. Immune exposure information for the cohort was limited to CMV serostatus. A cluster of highly shared sequence variants was judged likely to represent a technical artifact of the sequencing pipeline. The study gave a list of 150 to 200 TCR beta chains associated with cytomegalovirus. In a later analysis, several top co-occurrence clusters were reported to appear linked to parvovirus B19, influenza, CMV and Epstein-Barr virus. Linkage disequilibrium might explain the correlated functional status among segregating V segments, but an unknown experimental factor could not be excluded. Because the 87-base-pair reads could not distinguish some IMGT-functional V segments, including TRBV6-2 and TRBV6-3, those segments were excluded. It was suggested by the authors that the approach could potentially be generalized to other disease states and immunological phenotypes.

With regard to this clone: Its cognate antigen has yet to be identified. Per-base qualities were not stored, and no clone one base away is much larger.

The cohort was made up of around 720 healthy bone marrow donors. All cohort members were sampled while nominally healthy, although unrecorded immune exposures were likely present. The donor tested CMV seropositive and was one of the 289 seropositive cohort members. A peripheral blood sample was provided by each donor, and peripheral blood mononuclear cells were used for TCR beta sequencing. The Qiagen DNeasy Blood Extraction Kit was used to extract genomic DNA from the blood cell samples. Receptor libraries were prepared by the immunoSEQ multiplex PCR assay. For the multiplex PCR, a mixture combining 60 forward primers for TCR Vbeta segments and 13 reverse primers for TCR Jbeta segments was used. Amplification of the CDR3 region of rearranged TCR beta genes was performed with a multiplex PCR assay on genomic DNA. The Illumina HiSeq System was used to sequence the amplified TCR beta libraries as 87-base-pair reads. The authors' analysis ran thus. A later analysis tallied some 79 million unique TCR beta chains across the roughly 610 repertoires, and about 12 million of those chains were shared by two or more donors. To remove PCR and sequencing errors, raw reads were error-corrected and collapsed into unique sequences using a nearest-neighbor algorithm that merged closely related sequences. Alignment of CDR3 sequences to IMGT reference sequences was used to assign V, D and J gene segments. For a sequence to be retained, at least a six-nucleotide match to both a V gene segment and a J gene segment was required. Rearrangements were called productive when the CDR3 lacked stop codons and stayed in frame with V and J; all others were non-productive. Following IMGT convention, CDR3 was defined as the stretch from the second conserved V-encoded cysteine to the conserved J-encoded phenylalanine. Sequences without an unambiguous match to a single V gene segment were excluded from the earlier analysis of almost 600 of the donors. In an earlier analysis of approximately 590 of the donors, a V segment was called functional when productive rearrangements were above 56.7%, and segregating when the standard deviation between donors exceeded 5%. A statistical classification framework was developed to diagnose cytomegalovirus status using the catalog of TCR beta chain sequences. In a later analysis, V and J genes were assigned by comparing TCR nucleotide sequences against IMGT/GENE-DB human TR gene sequences. In a later analysis, CDR3 sequences and most-parsimonious VDJ recombination scenarios were assigned using the TCRdist pipeline. In a later analysis, each TCR beta chain was defined by its CDR3 amino acid sequence together with its V-gene family, and reads without a unique V-gene family were excluded. As a way to deal with suspected cross-contamination and a sequencing artifact, a later analysis dropped 450 to 600 nucleotide sequences that were highly shared and had low generation probability. In a later analysis, a clonal expansion index for each public chain was calculated from normalized within-repertoire ranks of inferred template counts. In a later analysis, generation probabilities were computed with a VDJ recombination model fitted to out-of-frame rearrangements, and the resulting probabilities were checked against IGoR. Hypergeometric tests were used in a later analysis to score TCR-TCR, TCR-HLA and TCR-CMV co-occurrence, with a repertoire-size bias correction applied to the TCR pairs. False discovery rates were estimated in a later analysis by permuting HLA or CMV assignments 20 times. In a later analysis, co-occurring TCRs were grouped with DBSCAN, and TCRdist sequence similarity was added when clustering was performed within HLA-allele-positive subsets. Repertoires with fewer than 30,000 or more than 120,000 public chains were left out of co-occurrence clustering, as were a handful of repertoires with anomalous nucleotide sharing. TCRdb re-hosts the immuneACCESS table, in-frame sequences only. Its copies lack some clones; in the studies checked, an unresolved V gene accounts for under half of them, and the cause for the rest is not known. The V and J calls and clone size are taken from that table; D and trimming were inferred from the DNA. The table for this sample lists about 130,000 clones; just under 75% of them were counted only once. The ten most abundant clones make up approximately 4.3% of the sample.

The sequenced sample consisted of PBMCs. The chain is assembled from TRBV5-4 and TRBJ2-7; 12 bases in the junction line up with TRBD1. This TCR derives from a man aged 60 to 75 in good health and CMV-seropositive. In nucleotide form, the sequence is TGTGCCAGCAGCCCTCAGGGACAGGGGGCATTTGGCGTGGAGTACTTC. The translation is CASSPQGQGAFGVEYF.